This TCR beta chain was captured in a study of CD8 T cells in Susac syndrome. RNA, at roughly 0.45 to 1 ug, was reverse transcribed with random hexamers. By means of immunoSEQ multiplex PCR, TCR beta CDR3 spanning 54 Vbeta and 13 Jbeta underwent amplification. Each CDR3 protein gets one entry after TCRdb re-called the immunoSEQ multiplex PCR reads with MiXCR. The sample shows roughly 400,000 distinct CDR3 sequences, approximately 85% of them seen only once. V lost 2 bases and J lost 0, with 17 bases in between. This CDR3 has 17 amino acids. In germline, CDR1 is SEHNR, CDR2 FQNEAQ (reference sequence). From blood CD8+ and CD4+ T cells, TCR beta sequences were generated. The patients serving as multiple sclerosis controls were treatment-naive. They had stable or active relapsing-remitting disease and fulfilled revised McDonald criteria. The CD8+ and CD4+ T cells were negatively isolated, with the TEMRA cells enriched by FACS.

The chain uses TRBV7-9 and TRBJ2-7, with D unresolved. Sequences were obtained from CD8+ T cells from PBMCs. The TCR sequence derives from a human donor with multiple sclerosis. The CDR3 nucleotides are TGTGCCAGCAGCTTATGGGCAGATCTACAGAGCTCCTACGAGCAGTACTTC. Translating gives CASSLWADLQSSYEQYF. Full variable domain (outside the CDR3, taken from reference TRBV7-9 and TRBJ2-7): DTGVSQNPRHKITKRGQNVTFRCDPISEHNRLYWYRQTLGQGPEFLTYFQNEAQLEKSRLLSDRFSAERPKGSFSTLEIQRTEQGDSAMYLCASSLWADLQSSYEQYFGPGTRLTVT.